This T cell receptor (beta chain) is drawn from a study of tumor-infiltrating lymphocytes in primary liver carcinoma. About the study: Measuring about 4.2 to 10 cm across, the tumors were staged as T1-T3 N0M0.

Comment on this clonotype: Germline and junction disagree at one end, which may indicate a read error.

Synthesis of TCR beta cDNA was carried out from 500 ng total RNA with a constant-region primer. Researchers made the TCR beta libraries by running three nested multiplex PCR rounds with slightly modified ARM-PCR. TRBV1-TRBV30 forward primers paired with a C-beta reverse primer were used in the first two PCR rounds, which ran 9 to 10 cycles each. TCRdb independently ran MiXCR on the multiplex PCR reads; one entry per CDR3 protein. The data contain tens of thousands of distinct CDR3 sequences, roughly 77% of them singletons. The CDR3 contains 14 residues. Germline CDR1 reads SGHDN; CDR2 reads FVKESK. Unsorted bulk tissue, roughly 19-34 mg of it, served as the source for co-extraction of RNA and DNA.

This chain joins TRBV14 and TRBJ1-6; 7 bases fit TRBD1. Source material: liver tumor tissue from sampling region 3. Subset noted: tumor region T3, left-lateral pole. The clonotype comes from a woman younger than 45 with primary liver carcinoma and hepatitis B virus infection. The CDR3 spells CASSLTGRNSPLHF. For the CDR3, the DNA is TGTGCCAGCAGCCTGACAGGGAGGAATTCGCCCCTCCACTTT.